The rows below give T cell receptor beta chains drawn from one sample of a study of blood T cell repertoires in COVID-19. Data came from immunoSEQ multiplex PCR; TCRdb stores just in-frame clones and leaves some out. The sample carries more than 250,000 clones, approximately 82% recorded once. Sequencing was carried out using peripheral blood. The source of these receptors is a man in his 60s who had recovered from COVID-19. Both conserved end residues are part of each CDR3. The order of the fields is J gene, clone size, D gene, V gene, CDR3 protein, CDR3 DNA. A D gene is named only where the DNA matches it firmly. Only some rows state a clone size, as once, few, many or a class for expanded clones.

j_call: TRBJ1-5
clone_size: -
d_call: -
v_call: TRBV19
cdr3_aa: CASSTGTKTGQPQHF
cdr3_nt: TGTGCCAGTAGTACCGGGACTAAGACCGGTCAGCCCCAGCATTTT

j_call: TRBJ2-3
clone_size: -
d_call: TRBD2
v_call: TRBV5-1
cdr3_aa: CASNGAGGTDTQYF
cdr3_nt: TGCGCCAGCAACGGCGCGGGGGGAACAGATACGCAGTATTTT

j_call: TRBJ2-3
clone_size: once
d_call: TRBD1
v_call: TRBV2
cdr3_aa: CASSGPGGASTDTQYF
cdr3_nt: TGTGCCAGCAGTGGTCCAGGGGGCGCTTCCACAGATACGCAGTATTTT

j_call: TRBJ1-2
clone_size: once
d_call: TRBD1
v_call: TRBV5-1
cdr3_aa: CASSLPGQAAGGYTF
cdr3_nt: TGCGCCAGCAGCCTACCGGGACAGGCAGCCGGTGGCTACACCTTC

j_call: TRBJ2-1
clone_size: -
d_call: TRBD2
v_call: TRBV14
cdr3_aa: CASSPLAGRSNEQFF
cdr3_nt: TGTGCCAGCAGCCCCCTAGCGGGAAGGAGCAATGAGCAGTTCTTC

j_call: TRBJ2-7
clone_size: few
d_call: TRBD1
v_call: TRBV28
cdr3_aa: CASRLQGLSYEQYF
cdr3_nt: TGTGCCAGCAGATTACAGGGGCTAAGCTACGAGCAGTACTTC

j_call: TRBJ2-7
clone_size: once
d_call: -
v_call: TRBV18
cdr3_aa: CASRQGRSNEQYF
cdr3_nt: TGTGCCAGCCGGCAGGGCAGGAGCAACGAGCAGTACTTC

j_call: TRBJ2-1
clone_size: -
d_call: -
v_call: TRBV19
cdr3_aa: CASSIELARSYNEQFF
cdr3_nt: TGTGCCAGTAGTATAGAGCTAGCGAGATCCTACAATGAGCAGTTCTTC

j_call: TRBJ2-1
clone_size: -
d_call: -
v_call: TRBV5-1
cdr3_aa: CASSLGSAGAHNEQFF
cdr3_nt: TGCGCCAGCAGCTTGGGGTCGGCGGGCGCCCACAATGAGCAGTTCTTC

j_call: TRBJ1-5
clone_size: -
d_call: -
v_call: TRBV27
cdr3_aa: CASSLAGVGSNQPQHF
cdr3_nt: TGTGCCAGCAGTTTAGCAGGGGTGGGCAGCAATCAGCCCCAGCATTTT

j_call: TRBJ1-1
clone_size: -
d_call: -
v_call: TRBV12-3/TRBV12-4
cdr3_aa: CASRRDVNTEAFF
cdr3_nt: TGTGCCAGCAGACGGGATGTGAACACTGAAGCTTTCTTT

j_call: TRBJ2-1
clone_size: few
d_call: -
v_call: TRBV10-2
cdr3_aa: CASSSFRTGNEQFF
cdr3_nt: TGCGCCAGCAGTAGTTTCAGAACGGGGAATGAGCAGTTCTTC

j_call: TRBJ2-1
clone_size: -
d_call: -
v_call: TRBV19
cdr3_aa: CASRPDRSSYNEQFF
cdr3_nt: TGTGCCAGTAGACCAGACAGGAGCTCCTACAATGAGCAGTTCTTC

j_call: TRBJ2-3
clone_size: -
d_call: -
v_call: TRBV2
cdr3_aa: CASGGRRYDGTQYF
cdr3_nt: TGTGCCAGCGGAGGGCGGCGTTATGATGGGACGCAGTATTTT

j_call: TRBJ2-5
clone_size: -
d_call: -
v_call: TRBV30
cdr3_aa: CACKPGETQYF
cdr3_nt: TGTGCCTGCAAGCCCGGGGAGACCCAGTACTTC

j_call: TRBJ1-6
clone_size: -
d_call: TRBD1
v_call: TRBV19
cdr3_aa: CASTQGQGNSPLHF
cdr3_nt: TGTGCCAGTACCCAAGGACAGGGGAATTCACCCCTCCACTTT

j_call: TRBJ1-2
clone_size: -
d_call: -
v_call: TRBV11-2
cdr3_aa: CASSLVLAGGYGYTF
cdr3_nt: TGTGCCAGCAGCTTAGTTTTGGCGGGGGGATATGGCTACACCTTC

j_call: TRBJ2-1
clone_size: -
d_call: TRBD1
v_call: TRBV5-1
cdr3_aa: CASSEGQGRLGEQFF
cdr3_nt: TGCGCCAGCAGCGAGGGACAGGGACGATTAGGGGAGCAGTTCTTC

j_call: TRBJ2-1
clone_size: -
d_call: -
v_call: TRBV4-1
cdr3_aa: CASSQGLAVSYNEQFF
cdr3_nt: TGCGCCAGCAGCCAAGGTCTAGCCGTGTCCTACAATGAGCAGTTCTTC

j_call: TRBJ2-7
clone_size: -
d_call: -
v_call: TRBV11-2
cdr3_aa: CASSLGQNTNYEQYF
cdr3_nt: TGTGCCAGCAGCTTAGGGCAGAACACCAACTACGAGCAGTACTTC

j_call: TRBJ1-6
clone_size: -
d_call: -
v_call: TRBV3-1/TRBV3-2
cdr3_aa: CASSQVGGNSPLHF
cdr3_nt: TGTGCCAGCAGCCAAGTAGGAGGGAATTCACCCCTCCACTTT

j_call: TRBJ2-1
clone_size: -
d_call: TRBD1
v_call: TRBV10-3
cdr3_aa: CAITGTGGNEQFF
cdr3_nt: TGTGCCATCACCGGGACAGGGGGCAATGAGCAGTTCTTC

j_call: TRBJ2-5
clone_size: -
d_call: TRBD2
v_call: TRBV6-5
cdr3_aa: CASRRGGAPETQYF
cdr3_nt: TGTGCCAGCAGACGCGGGGGGGCCCCGGAGACCCAGTACTTC

j_call: TRBJ2-7
clone_size: -
d_call: -
v_call: TRBV5-5
cdr3_aa: CASSSTRGYEQYF
cdr3_nt: TGTGCCAGCAGCTCGACCCGGGGCTACGAGCAGTACTTC

j_call: TRBJ1-2
clone_size: -
d_call: -
v_call: TRBV5-1
cdr3_aa: CASSLGGSDGYTF
cdr3_nt: TGCGCCAGCAGCTTGGGAGGGAGCGATGGCTACACCTTC

j_call: TRBJ2-3
clone_size: -
d_call: -
v_call: TRBV29-1
cdr3_aa: CSVDRGDTQYF
cdr3_nt: TGCAGCGTTGATAGGGGGGATACGCAGTATTTT

j_call: TRBJ1-6
clone_size: -
d_call: TRBD1
v_call: TRBV19
cdr3_aa: CASSTTTGRNSPLHF
cdr3_nt: TGTGCCAGTAGTACTACGACAGGGAGGAATTCACCCCTCCACTTT

j_call: TRBJ1-1
clone_size: -
d_call: -
v_call: TRBV9
cdr3_aa: CASSPSDGRVGGKNTEAFF
cdr3_nt: TGTGCCAGCAGCCCATCTGATGGTAGGGTGGGAGGAAAGAACACTGAAGCTTTCTTT

j_call: TRBJ1-3
clone_size: -
d_call: -
v_call: TRBV19
cdr3_aa: CASSISAGSGNTIYF
cdr3_nt: TGTGCCAGTAGTATCTCGGCAGGGTCTGGAAACACCATATATTTT

j_call: TRBJ1-5
clone_size: few
d_call: TRBD1
v_call: TRBV28
cdr3_aa: CASHKLRDRENQPQHF
cdr3_nt: TGTGCCAGCCATAAACTCCGGGACAGAGAGAATCAGCCCCAGCATTTT

j_call: TRBJ1-1
clone_size: -
d_call: TRBD1
v_call: TRBV6-1
cdr3_aa: CASSDDRVNTEAFF
cdr3_nt: TGTGCCAGCAGTGACGACAGGGTCAACACTGAAGCTTTCTTT

j_call: TRBJ2-5
clone_size: -
d_call: TRBD2
v_call: TRBV7-2
cdr3_aa: CASSLGLAGVQGTQYF
cdr3_nt: TGTGCCAGCAGCTTAGGTTTGGCGGGAGTGCAAGGGACCCAGTACTTC

j_call: TRBJ2-5
clone_size: -
d_call: TRBD1
v_call: TRBV5-4
cdr3_aa: CASSLGQGPRETQYF
cdr3_nt: TGTGCCAGCAGCTTGGGACAGGGACCTAGGGAGACCCAGTACTTC

j_call: TRBJ2-3
clone_size: -
d_call: TRBD2
v_call: TRBV6-5
cdr3_aa: CASRSGGAGTDTQYF
cdr3_nt: TGTGCCAGCAGGTCCGGGGGGGCCGGCACAGATACGCAGTATTTT

j_call: TRBJ1-2
clone_size: -
d_call: -
v_call: TRBV11-2
cdr3_aa: CASSTGPIGYGYTF
cdr3_nt: TGTGCCAGCAGTACAGGGCCTATCGGCTATGGCTACACCTTC

j_call: TRBJ1-1
clone_size: -
d_call: TRBD1
v_call: TRBV2
cdr3_aa: CASSREGGQGIMNTEAFF
cdr3_nt: TGTGCCAGCAGTAGAGAAGGGGGACAGGGCATAATGAACACTGAAGCTTTCTTT

j_call: TRBJ2-1
clone_size: -
d_call: -
v_call: TRBV6-1
cdr3_aa: CASSEPRTDNYNEQFF
cdr3_nt: TGTGCCAGCAGTGAACCTAGGACAGACAACTACAATGAGCAGTTCTTC

j_call: TRBJ2-3
clone_size: -
d_call: -
v_call: TRBV10-3
cdr3_aa: CAISERDNTDTQYF
cdr3_nt: TGTGCCATCAGTGAAAGGGACAACACAGATACGCAGTATTTT

j_call: TRBJ2-7
clone_size: few
d_call: TRBD2
v_call: TRBV5-1
cdr3_aa: CASSLWASGSEQYF
cdr3_nt: TGCGCCAGCAGCTTGTGGGCTAGCGGGAGTGAGCAGTACTTC

j_call: TRBJ2-5
clone_size: -
d_call: -
v_call: TRBV6-6
cdr3_aa: CASSYSPGYETQYF
cdr3_nt: TGTGCCAGCAGTTACTCTCCAGGGTACGAGACCCAGTACTTC

j_call: TRBJ1-5
clone_size: -
d_call: -
v_call: TRBV7-2
cdr3_aa: CASSLVGGGSNQPQHF
cdr3_nt: TGTGCCAGCAGCTTAGTGGGAGGAGGCAGCAATCAGCCCCAGCATTTT

j_call: TRBJ1-2
clone_size: -
d_call: -
v_call: TRBV10-3
cdr3_aa: CAISEWTANYGYTF
cdr3_nt: TGTGCCATCAGTGAGTGGACAGCTAACTATGGCTACACCTTC

j_call: TRBJ2-1
clone_size: once
d_call: -
v_call: TRBV12-5
cdr3_aa: CASGCPAAPLGNNEQFF
cdr3_nt: TGTGCTAGTGGTTGCCCTGCCGCACCTCTCGGTAACAATGAGCAGTTCTTC

j_call: TRBJ1-2
clone_size: -
d_call: TRBD1
v_call: TRBV28
cdr3_aa: CASKRTGVGGYTF
cdr3_nt: TGTGCCAGCAAACGGACAGGGGTGGGTGGCTACACCTTC

j_call: TRBJ1-5
clone_size: -
d_call: TRBD1
v_call: TRBV19
cdr3_aa: CASSRMDRGSNQPQHF
cdr3_nt: TGTGCCAGTAGTAGGATGGACAGGGGCAGCAATCAGCCCCAGCATTTT

j_call: TRBJ1-6
clone_size: -
d_call: -
v_call: TRBV4-1
cdr3_aa: CASSQDPSSYNSPLHF
cdr3_nt: TGCGCCAGCAGCCAAGATCCGAGCTCCTATAATTCACCCCTCCACTTT

j_call: TRBJ2-1
clone_size: -
d_call: -
v_call: TRBV11-2
cdr3_aa: CASSFGKAEQFF
cdr3_nt: TGTGCCAGCAGCTTCGGGAAAGCGGAGCAGTTCTTC

j_call: TRBJ1-2
clone_size: -
d_call: -
v_call: TRBV29-1
cdr3_aa: CSLGDSYSGYTF
cdr3_nt: TGCAGCTTAGGAGACAGTTACTCTGGCTACACCTTC

j_call: TRBJ2-3
clone_size: -
d_call: TRBD2
v_call: TRBV7-2
cdr3_aa: CASSLVSLAGSGTQYF
cdr3_nt: TGTGCCAGCAGCTTAGTAAGCCTAGCGGGGTCCGGTACGCAGTATTTT

j_call: TRBJ2-4
clone_size: -
d_call: TRBD2
v_call: TRBV18
cdr3_aa: CASSGSQRGSGNIQYF
cdr3_nt: TGTGCCAGCTCAGGCTCGCAGCGGGGTTCCGGGAACATTCAGTACTTC

j_call: TRBJ2-7
clone_size: few
d_call: -
v_call: TRBV12-3/TRBV12-4
cdr3_aa: CASSLSTHYEQYF
cdr3_nt: TGTGCCAGCAGTTTATCGACACACTACGAGCAGTACTTC

j_call: TRBJ2-2
clone_size: -
d_call: -
v_call: TRBV15
cdr3_aa: CATSSTFTGELFF
cdr3_nt: TGTGCCACCAGCAGTACATTCACCGGGGAGCTGTTTTTT

j_call: TRBJ2-7
clone_size: -
d_call: -
v_call: TRBV5-4
cdr3_aa: CASSKGWVNEQYF
cdr3_nt: TGTGCCAGCAGCAAGGGGTGGGTCAACGAGCAGTACTTC

j_call: TRBJ2-7
clone_size: -
d_call: -
v_call: TRBV7-7
cdr3_aa: CASSLAIGGEQYF
cdr3_nt: TGTGCCAGCAGCTTAGCCATAGGGGGCGAGCAGTACTTC